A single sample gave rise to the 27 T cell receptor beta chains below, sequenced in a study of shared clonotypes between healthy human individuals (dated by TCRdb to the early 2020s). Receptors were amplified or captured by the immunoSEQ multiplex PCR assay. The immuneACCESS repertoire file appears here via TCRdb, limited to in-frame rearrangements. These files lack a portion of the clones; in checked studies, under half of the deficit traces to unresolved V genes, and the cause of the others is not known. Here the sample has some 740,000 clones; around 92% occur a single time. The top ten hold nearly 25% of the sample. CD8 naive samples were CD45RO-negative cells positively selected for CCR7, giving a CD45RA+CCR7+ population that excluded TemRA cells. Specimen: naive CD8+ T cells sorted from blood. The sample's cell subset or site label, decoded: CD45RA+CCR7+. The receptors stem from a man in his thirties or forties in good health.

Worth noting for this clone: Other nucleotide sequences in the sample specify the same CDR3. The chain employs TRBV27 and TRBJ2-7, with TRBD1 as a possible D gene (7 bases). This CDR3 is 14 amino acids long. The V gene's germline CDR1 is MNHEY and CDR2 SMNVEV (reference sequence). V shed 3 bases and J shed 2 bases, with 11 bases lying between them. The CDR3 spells CASSLGRGAYEQYF. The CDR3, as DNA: TGTGCCAGCAGTTTGGGCAGGGGGGCCTACGAGCAGTACTTC.

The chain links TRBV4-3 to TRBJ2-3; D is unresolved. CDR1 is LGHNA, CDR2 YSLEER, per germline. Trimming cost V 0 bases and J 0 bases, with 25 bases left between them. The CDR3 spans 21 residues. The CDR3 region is CASSQDRDPVLPRPSTDTQYF. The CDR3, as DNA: TGCGCCAGCAGCCAAGATCGCGACCCCGTGCTGCCCAGGCCTAGCACAGATACGCAGTATTTT.

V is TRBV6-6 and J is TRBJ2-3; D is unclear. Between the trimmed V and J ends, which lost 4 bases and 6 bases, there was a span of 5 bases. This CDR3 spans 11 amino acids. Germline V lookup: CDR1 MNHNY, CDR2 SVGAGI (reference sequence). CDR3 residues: CASSLGDTQYF. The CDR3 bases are TGTGCCAGCAGTTTAGGGGATACGCAGTATTTT.

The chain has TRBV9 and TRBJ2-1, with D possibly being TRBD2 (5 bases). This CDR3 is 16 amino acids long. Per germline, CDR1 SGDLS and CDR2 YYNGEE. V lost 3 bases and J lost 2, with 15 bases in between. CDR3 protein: CASSASLTEAYNEQFF. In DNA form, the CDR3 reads TGTGCCAGCAGCGCCTCCCTTACGGAGGCCTACAATGAGCAGTTCTTC.

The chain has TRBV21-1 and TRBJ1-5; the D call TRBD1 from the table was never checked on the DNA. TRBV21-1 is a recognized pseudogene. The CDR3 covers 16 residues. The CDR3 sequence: CASSIGTGAVLQPQHF. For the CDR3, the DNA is TGTGCCAGCAGCATTGGGACAGGGGCGGTGCTTCAGCCCCAGCATTTT.

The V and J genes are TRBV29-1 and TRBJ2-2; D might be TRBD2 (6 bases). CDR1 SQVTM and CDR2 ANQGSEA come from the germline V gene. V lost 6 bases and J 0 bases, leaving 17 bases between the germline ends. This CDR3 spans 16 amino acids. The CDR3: CSVPGRKGPNTGELFF. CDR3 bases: TGCAGCGTCCCCGGGAGAAAAGGGCCGAACACCGGGGAGCTGTTTTTT.

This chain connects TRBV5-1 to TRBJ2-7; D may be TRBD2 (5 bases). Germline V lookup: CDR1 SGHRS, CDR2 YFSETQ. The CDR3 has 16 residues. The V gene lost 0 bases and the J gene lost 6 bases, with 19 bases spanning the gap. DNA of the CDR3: TGCGCCAGCAGCTTGGCCGTGAGGGAGTATGGATTCGAGCAGTACTTC. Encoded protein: CASSLAVREYGFEQYF.

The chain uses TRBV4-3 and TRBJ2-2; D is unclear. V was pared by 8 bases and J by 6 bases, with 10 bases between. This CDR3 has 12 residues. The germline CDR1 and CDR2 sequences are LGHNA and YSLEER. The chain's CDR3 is CASARGAGELFF. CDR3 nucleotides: TGCGCCAGCGCCCGTGGGGCCGGGGAGCTGTTTTTT.

The CDR3 DNA reads as TGTGCCAGCAGTTTCGTGGAGAGTCACTCCTACGAGCAGTACTTC. Encoded protein: CASSFVESHSYEQYF. The V gene is TRBV27, the J gene TRBJ2-7, with D uncertain. CDR1 MNHEY and CDR2 SMNVEV come from the germline V gene (reference sequence). The CDR3 covers 15 residues. V was shortened by 3 bases and J by 0 bases, with 12 bases between the two germline ends.

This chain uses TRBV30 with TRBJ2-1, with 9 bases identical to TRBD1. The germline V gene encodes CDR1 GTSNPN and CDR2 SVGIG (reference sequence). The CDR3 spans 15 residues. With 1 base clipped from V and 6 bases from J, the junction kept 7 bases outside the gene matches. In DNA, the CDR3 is TGTGCCTGGAGTGAAGGGACAGGGTGGTCCAATGAGCAGTTCTTC. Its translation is CAWSEGTGWSNEQFF.

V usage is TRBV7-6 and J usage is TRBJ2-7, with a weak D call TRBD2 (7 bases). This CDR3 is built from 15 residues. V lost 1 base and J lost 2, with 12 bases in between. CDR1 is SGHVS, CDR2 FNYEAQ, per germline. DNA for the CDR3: TGTGCCAGCAGCTTAGAGGGGGGGTTTACCTACGAGCAGTACTTC. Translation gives CASSLEGGFTYEQYF.

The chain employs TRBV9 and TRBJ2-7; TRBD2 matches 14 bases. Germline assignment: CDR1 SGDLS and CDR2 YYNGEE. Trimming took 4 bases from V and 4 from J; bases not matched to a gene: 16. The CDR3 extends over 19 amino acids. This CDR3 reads CASSSPGTSGRGSGYEQYF. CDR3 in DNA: TGTGCCAGCAGCTCACCCGGGACTAGCGGGAGAGGGTCTGGTTACGAGCAGTACTTC. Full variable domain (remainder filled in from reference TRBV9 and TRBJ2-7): DSGVTQTPKHLITATGQRVTLRCSPRSGDLSVYWYQQSLDQGLQFLIQYYNGEERAKGNILERFSAQQFPDLHSELNLSSLELGDSALYFCASSSPGTSGRGSGYEQYFGPGTRLTVT.

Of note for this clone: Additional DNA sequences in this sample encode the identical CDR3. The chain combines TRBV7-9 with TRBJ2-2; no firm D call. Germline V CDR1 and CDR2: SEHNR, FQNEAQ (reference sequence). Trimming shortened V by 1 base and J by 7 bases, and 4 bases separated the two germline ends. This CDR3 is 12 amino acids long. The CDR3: CASSLGSGELFF. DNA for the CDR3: TGTGCCAGCAGCTTAGGGAGCGGGGAGCTGTTTTTT.

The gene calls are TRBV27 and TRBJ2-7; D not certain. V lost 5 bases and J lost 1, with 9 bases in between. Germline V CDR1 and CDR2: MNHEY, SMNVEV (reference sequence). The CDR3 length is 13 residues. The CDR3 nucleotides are TGTGCCAGCAGTGTTCCGGGTTCCTACGAGCAGTACTTC. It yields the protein CASSVPGSYEQYF.

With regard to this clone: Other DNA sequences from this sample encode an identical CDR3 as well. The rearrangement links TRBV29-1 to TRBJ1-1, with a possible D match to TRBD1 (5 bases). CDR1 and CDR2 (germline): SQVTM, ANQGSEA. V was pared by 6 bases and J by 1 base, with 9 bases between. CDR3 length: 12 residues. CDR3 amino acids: CSVVTGNTEAFF. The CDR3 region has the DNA TGCAGCGTCGTTACAGGGAACACTGAAGCTTTCTTT.

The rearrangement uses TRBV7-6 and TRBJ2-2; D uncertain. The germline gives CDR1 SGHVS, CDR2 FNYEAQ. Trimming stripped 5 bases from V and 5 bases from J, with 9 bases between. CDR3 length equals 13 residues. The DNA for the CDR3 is TGTGCCAGCAGCCCTAGTGGGACCGGGGAGCTGTTTTTT. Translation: CASSPSGTGELFF.

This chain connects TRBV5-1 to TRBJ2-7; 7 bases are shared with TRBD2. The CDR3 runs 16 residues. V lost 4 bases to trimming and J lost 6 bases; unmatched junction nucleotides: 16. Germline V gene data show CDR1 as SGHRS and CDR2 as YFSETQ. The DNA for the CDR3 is TGCGCCAGCAGCGGGGGGGGTCCGGGACGGATTTCCGAGCAGTACTTC. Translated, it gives CASSGGGPGRISEQYF.

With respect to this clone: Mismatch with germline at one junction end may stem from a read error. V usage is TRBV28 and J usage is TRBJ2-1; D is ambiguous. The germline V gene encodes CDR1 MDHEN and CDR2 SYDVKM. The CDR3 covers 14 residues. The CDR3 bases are TGTGCCAGCAGCCGAGATCTCGGCGCAAATGAACAGTTCTTC. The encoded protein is CASSRDLGANEQFF. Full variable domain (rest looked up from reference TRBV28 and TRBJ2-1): DVKVTQSSRYLVKRTGEKVFLECVQDMDHENMFWYRQDPGLGLRLIYFSYDVKMKEKGDIPEGYSVSREKKERFSLILESASTNQTSMYLCASSRDLGANEQFFGPGTRLTVL.

This chain's CDR3 is CASRNTDTQYF. CDR3 nucleotide sequence: TGTGCCAGCAGAAACACAGATACGCAGTATTTT. This sequence joins TRBV27 and TRBJ2-3; D gene ambiguous. CDR3 size: 11 residues. Trimming took off 6 bases at V and 2 bases at J, with 3 bases between the two ends. Germline V gene sequence: CDR1 MNHEY, CDR2 SMNVEV (reference sequence).

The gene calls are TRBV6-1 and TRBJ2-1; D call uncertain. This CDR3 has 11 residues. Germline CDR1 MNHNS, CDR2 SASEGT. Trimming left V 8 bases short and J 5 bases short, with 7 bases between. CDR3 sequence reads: CASGEDNEQFF. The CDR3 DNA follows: TGTGCCAGCGGCGAAGACAATGAGCAGTTCTTC.

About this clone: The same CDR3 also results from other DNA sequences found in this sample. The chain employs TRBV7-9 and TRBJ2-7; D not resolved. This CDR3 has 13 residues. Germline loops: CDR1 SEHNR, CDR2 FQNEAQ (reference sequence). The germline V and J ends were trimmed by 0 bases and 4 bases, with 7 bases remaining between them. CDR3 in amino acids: CASSLARSYEQYF. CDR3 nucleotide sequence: TGTGCCAGCAGCTTAGCGAGGAGTTACGAGCAGTACTTC.

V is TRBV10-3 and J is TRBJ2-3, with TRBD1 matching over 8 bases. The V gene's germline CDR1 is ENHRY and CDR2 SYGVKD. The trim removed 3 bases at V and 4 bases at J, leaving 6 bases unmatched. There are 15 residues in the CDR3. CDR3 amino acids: CAISDTDRVADTQYF. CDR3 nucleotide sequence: TGTGCCATCAGTGATACGGACAGGGTGGCAGATACGCAGTATTTT.

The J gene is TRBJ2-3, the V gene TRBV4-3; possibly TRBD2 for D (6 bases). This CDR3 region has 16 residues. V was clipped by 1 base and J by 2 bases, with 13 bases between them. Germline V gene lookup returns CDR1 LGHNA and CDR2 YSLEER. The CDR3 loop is CASSQVRSGPTDTQYF. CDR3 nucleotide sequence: TGCGCCAGCAGCCAAGTTCGAAGCGGGCCCACAGATACGCAGTATTTT.

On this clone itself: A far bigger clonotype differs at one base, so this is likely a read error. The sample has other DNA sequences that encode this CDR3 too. DNA of the CDR3: TGTGCCAGCAGTTCCAACTCCTACGAGCAGTACTTC. Translating gives CASSSNSYEQYF. This chain links TRBV27 with TRBJ2-7; D gene unclear. V lost 4 bases and J 0 bases, leaving 4 bases between the germline ends. The CDR3 covers 12 residues. In germline, CDR1 is MNHEY, CDR2 SMNVEV (reference sequence).

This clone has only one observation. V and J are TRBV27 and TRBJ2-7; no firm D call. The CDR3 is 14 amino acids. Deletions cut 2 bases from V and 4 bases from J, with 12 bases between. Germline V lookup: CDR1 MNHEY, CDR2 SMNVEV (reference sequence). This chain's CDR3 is CASSLGDVGYEQYF. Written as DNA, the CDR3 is TGTGCCAGCAGTTTAGGGGATGTGGGGTACGAGCAGTACTTC.

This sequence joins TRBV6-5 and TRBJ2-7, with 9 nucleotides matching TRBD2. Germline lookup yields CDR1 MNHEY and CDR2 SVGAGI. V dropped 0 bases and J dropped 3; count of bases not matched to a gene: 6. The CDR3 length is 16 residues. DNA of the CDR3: TGTGCCAGCAGTTACTCGAAGGCTAGCGGGGACTACGAGCAGTACTTC. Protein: CASSYSKASGDYEQYF.

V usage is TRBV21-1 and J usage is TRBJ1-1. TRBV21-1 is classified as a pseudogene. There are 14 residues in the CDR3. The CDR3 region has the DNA TGTGCCAGCAGCAAGTGCGGAGGGTTCACTGAAGCTTTCTTT. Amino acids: CASSKCGGFTEAFF.